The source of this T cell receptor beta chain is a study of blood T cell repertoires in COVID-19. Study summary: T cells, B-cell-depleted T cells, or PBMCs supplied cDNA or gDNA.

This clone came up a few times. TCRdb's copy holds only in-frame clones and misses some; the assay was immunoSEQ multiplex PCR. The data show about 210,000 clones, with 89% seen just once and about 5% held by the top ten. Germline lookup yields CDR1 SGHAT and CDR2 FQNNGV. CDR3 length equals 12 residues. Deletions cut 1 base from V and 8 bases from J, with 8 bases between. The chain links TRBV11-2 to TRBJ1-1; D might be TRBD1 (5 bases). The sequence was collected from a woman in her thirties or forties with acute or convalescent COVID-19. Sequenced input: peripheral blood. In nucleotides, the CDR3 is TGTGCCAGCAGCTTAGGGACACGAGAAGCTTTCTTT. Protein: CASSLGTREAFF. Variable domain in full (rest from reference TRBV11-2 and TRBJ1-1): EAGVAQSPRYKIIEKRQSVAFWCNPISGHATLYWYQQILGQGPKLLIQFQNNGVVDDSQLPKDRFSAERLKGVDSTLKIQPAKLEDSAVYLCASSLGTREAFFGQGTRLTVV.